This is a list of T cell receptor beta chains from one sample in a study of human T cells and chemical hapten exposure. TCRdb called the RACE reads again in MiXCR, with one record for every CDR3 protein. The top ten clones hold 2.5% to 3% of a sample with 350,000 to 400,000 distinct CDR3 sequences, less than 6.5% of them seen once. This material consisted of whole blood, taken in connection with sensitization to the hapten diphenylcyclopropenone (DPC). Receptors originate from a woman between 45 and 60 years old with alopecia areata. Some clones in this sample may be carry-over from other donors' samples. Both conserved end residues are part of each CDR3. A D gene is named only where the DNA matches it firmly.

d_gene	j_gene	v_gene	CDR3aa
TRBD1	TRBJ1-2	TRBV2	CASSGQGARNYGYTF
.	TRBJ2-5	TRBV21-1	CASSLGQIQTQYF
TRBD1	TRBJ1-2	TRBV3-1	CASSPLGQRLYGYTF
.	TRBJ1-3	TRBV6-5	CASSYSNGAGNTIYF
TRBD2	TRBJ2-7	TRBV7-9	CASGLGGFYEQYF
TRBD1	TRBJ2-3	TRBV13	CASSLEETGNTDTQYF
.	TRBJ1-3	TRBV12-3/TRBV12-4	CASSFGTIYF
.	TRBJ1-3	TRBV6-5	CASSYGRSSGNTIYF
.	TRBJ1-1	TRBV12-3/TRBV12-4	CASSLASVGLLNTEAFF
.	TRBJ2-1	TRBV18	CASSPGDNTMSKQFF
TRBD2	TRBJ2-3	TRBV29-1	CSVDGLGASGSVADTQYF
.	TRBJ2-7	TRBV7-2	CASSLSNEQYF
TRBD1	TRBJ2-6	TRBV6-1	CASSIGTGWSGANVLTF
.	TRBJ2-5	TRBV5-1	CASSSLIDETQYF
.	TRBJ1-1	TRBV14	CASSQTGLDGEAFF
.	TRBJ1-1	TRBV2	CASWWQKAFF
TRBD1	TRBJ1-2	TRBV29-1	CSVPGQGPSFNDGYTF
.	TRBJ2-4	TRBV12-3/TRBV12-4	CASTLGGPNIQYF
.	TRBJ1-1	TRBV7-9	CASSLGGLGAFF
TRBD2	TRBJ2-1	TRBV29-1	CSVKLGTSGTSEQFF
.	TRBJ1-6	TRBV3-1	CASSQAARNSPLHF
.	TRBJ2-5	TRBV11-2	CASSLDLGAQYF
TRBD1	TRBJ1-2	TRBV12-3/TRBV12-4	CASREGAWGYTF
TRBD1	TRBJ2-1	TRBV27	CASADRATYNEQFF
TRBD2	TRBJ2-4	TRBV7-2	CASSFGGGPTAKNIQYF
TRBD1	TRBJ2-7	TRBV20-1	CSARDPQGYEQYF
TRBD1	TRBJ2-2	TRBV29-1	CSVEGQGHGELFF
TRBD1	TRBJ1-1	TRBV4-2	CASSRQTGEGEAFF
.	TRBJ1-2	TRBV29-1	CSVVRGEVKYGYTF
.	TRBJ1-2	TRBV12-3/TRBV12-4	CASTEGQGDYGYTF
.	TRBJ1-5	TRBV12-3/TRBV12-4	CASRKQGNSNQPQHF
TRBD1	TRBJ1-6	TRBV20-1	CSARGDGTGNSPLHF
.	TRBJ2-5	TRBV28	CASSSPGLQETQYF
.	TRBJ1-5	TRBV5-5	CASSLVGWDSSNQPQHF
TRBD2	TRBJ2-1	TRBV20-1	CSAHSGRATYNEQFF
.	TRBJ1-2	TRBV28	CASSLWSQIHSYGYTF
TRBD1	TRBJ1-5	TRBV3-1	CASRQTGSNQPQHF
.	TRBJ2-1	TRBV10-3	CAITGAPHNEQFF
.	TRBJ2-5	TRBV25-1	CASSEGTAETQYF
TRBD1	TRBJ1-1	TRBV6-1	CASSERQGMNTEAFF
.	TRBJ1-1	TRBV5-1	CASSADVNTEAFF
TRBD1	TRBJ1-1	TRBV7-8	CASSERQGYTEAFF
.	TRBJ2-3	TRBV24-1	CATSECQTARDTQYF
.	TRBJ1-1	TRBV6-6	CASRGVGTEAFF
.	TRBJ1-2	TRBV7-9	CASSLPRTRIPYGYTF
TRBD2	TRBJ2-7	TRBV29-1	CSVLAGEQYF
.	TRBJ1-2	TRBV7-3	CASSLSGHYGYTF
.	TRBJ1-2	TRBV28	CASSGDILNYGYTF
TRBD2	TRBJ2-1	TRBV2	CASNYKRELPRNEQFF
.	TRBJ2-2	TRBV6-2/TRBV6-3	CASSYPGELFF
TRBD2	TRBJ2-1	TRBV7-9	CASSHLRAVPAGDGDEQFF
.	TRBJ2-1	TRBV7-9	CASIMREQSSYNEQFF